The clone carrying this T cell receptor (beta chain) was observed at least ten times. The data were taken from a study of T cells in Graves' hyperthyroidism and ophthalmopathy. Amplified TCR beta CDR3 regions came from RNA transcripts. First-round RT-PCR with HTBI primers amplified the TCR CDR3 region. TCRdb passed the multiplex PCR reads through MiXCR, listing each CDR3 protein once. This sample has over 450,000 distinct CDR3 sequences, with roughly 17% found just once. J lost 3 bases, V lost 7 bases, and 7 bases had no gene match. Germline CDR1 reads SEHNR; CDR2 reads FQNEAQ (reference sequence). CDR3 size: 14 residues.

The sequence derives from a woman aged 18-29 years with Graves' ophthalmopathy. The chain employs TRBV7-9 and TRBJ2-3; the match to TRBD2 covers 7 bases. The source material was blood. The CDR3 protein is CASKRRERTDTQYF. Here the CDR3 DNA reads TGTGCCAGCAAGCGGCGGGAGCGTACAGATACGCAGTATTTT.